Listed here are 16 T cell receptor beta chains from one sample, sequenced in a study of blood T cell repertoires in COVID-19. TCRdb keeps only in-frame clones here, not all; method: immunoSEQ multiplex PCR. The sample yields some 70,000 clones, 85% to 90% seen once. The specimen was peripheral blood. The source is a man between 45 and 60 years old with active COVID-19.

CDR3: CASSFMGTTDTQYF. Written as DNA, the CDR3 is TGTGCCAGCAGCTTTATGGGGACTACAGATACGCAGTATTTT. The chain carries TRBV5-5 and TRBJ2-3; D perhaps matches TRBD2 (6 bases). The CDR3 contains 14 residues. Germline values: CDR1 SGHKS, CDR2 YYEKEE (reference sequence). Trimming stripped 2 bases from V and 3 bases from J, with 10 bases between. The variable domain in full, with the rest retrieved from reference TRBV5-5 and TRBJ2-3, is DAGVTQSPTHLIKTRGQQVTLRCSPISGHKSVSWYQQVLGQGPQFIFQYYEKEERGRGNFPDRFSARQFPNYSSELNVNALLLGDSALYLCASSFMGTTDTQYFGPGTRLTVL.

V usage is TRBV4-3 and J usage is TRBJ2-7, with 7 bases fitting TRBD1. V lost 4 bases, J lost 5 bases, and 5 bases stayed unmatched. The CDR3 extends over 13 amino acids. CDR1 and CDR2 (germline): LGHNA, YSLEER. The CDR3 sequence: CASSPRQGNEQYF. In DNA form, the CDR3 reads TGCGCCAGCAGCCCCCGACAGGGTAACGAGCAGTACTTC.

The V and J genes are TRBV7-2 and TRBJ2-3; D gene uncertain. Germline V gene lookup returns CDR1 SGHTA and CDR2 FQGNSA. CDR3 length equals 15 residues. The V gene lost 5 bases and the J gene lost 2 bases, with 14 bases spanning the gap. The CDR3 sequence: CASSGRARATDTQYF. DNA of the CDR3: TGTGCCAGCAGCGGGCGCGCACGAGCCACAGATACGCAGTATTTT.

This rearrangement joins TRBV2 to TRBJ2-7, with a weak D call TRBD1 (5 bases). V lost 2 bases, J lost 6 bases, and 11 bases lay in between. The CDR3 loop spans 13 amino acids. Germline V lookup: CDR1 SNHLY, CDR2 FYNNEI. This CDR3 reads CASSESGWAEQYF. DNA of the CDR3: TGTGCCAGCAGTGAATCAGGGTGGGCCGAGCAGTACTTC.

The chain is built from TRBV28 and TRBJ1-5; tentative D call: TRBD1 (6 bases). The CDR3 length is 17 residues. CDR1 is MDHEN, CDR2 SYDVKM, per germline. V shed 4 bases and J shed 1 base, with 17 bases lying between them. CDR3 residues: CASSWGRGPGSNQPQHF. The CDR3 DNA reads TGTGCCAGCAGTTGGGGCAGGGGCCCGGGGAGCAATCAGCCCCAGCATTTT.

V usage is TRBV5-1 and J usage is TRBJ2-2, with D possibly being TRBD1 (5 bases). V lost 7 bases, J lost 2 bases, and 12 bases lay in between. The CDR3 has 14 amino acids. Germline V gene sequence: CDR1 SGHRS, CDR2 YFSETQ. The CDR3: CASRQGANTGELFF. As DNA, the CDR3 is TGCGCCAGCCGTCAAGGGGCCAACACCGGGGAGCTGTTTTTT.

The count of this clone is one. The genes are TRBV5-1 and TRBJ2-7; weak D call: TRBD1 (6 bases). This CDR3 is built from 14 residues. CDR1 is SGHRS and CDR2 is YFSETQ in the germline V gene. V lost 3 bases to trimming and J lost 5 bases, with 15 bases between them. The CDR3 sequence: CASSSTGSGDEQYF. CDR3 sequence (DNA): TGCGCCAGCAGCTCAACAGGGAGTGGCGACGAGCAGTACTTC.

The chain is built from TRBV5-1 and TRBJ2-3; the match to TRBD2 covers 11 bases. The CDR3 spans 16 residues. V was clipped by 4 bases and J by 4 bases; unmatched bases: 8. CDR1 is SGHRS, CDR2 YFSETQ, per germline. The CDR3 reads CASSTPSGRLSDTQYF. The CDR3 coding sequence is TGCGCCAGCAGCACCCCTAGCGGGAGGTTATCAGATACGCAGTATTTT.

V and J are TRBV9 and TRBJ2-7; 9 bases are shared with TRBD2. The CDR3 loop spans 14 amino acids. Losses at the gene ends were 0 bases for V and 5 bases for J; bases not matched to a gene: 3. Germline values: CDR1 SGDLS, CDR2 YYNGEE. The CDR3, as DNA: TGTGCCAGCAGCGTAGCCGGACTAGCGAACGAGCAGTACTTC. Translation gives CASSVAGLANEQYF.

This chain connects TRBV9 to TRBJ2-5, with TRBD2 matching 9 bases. The CDR3 has 15 residues. The V segment lost 6 bases and the J segment 5 bases; nucleotides outside the gene matches: 11. CDR1 is SGDLS and CDR2 is YYNGEE in the germline V gene. The CDR3 loop is CASTLSGSRQETQYF. CDR3 DNA sequence: TGTGCCAGCACCCTTAGCGGGAGTCGGCAGGAGACCCAGTACTTC.

This chain links TRBV5-6 with TRBJ2-3; 10 bases map to TRBD1. Unmatched junction bases numbered 5, after V lost 3 bases and J lost 1 base. CDR1 is SGHDT, CDR2 YYEEEE, per germline. This CDR3 spans 16 amino acids. CDR3 loop: CASSSDRGPRTDTQYF. The DNA of the CDR3 is TGTGCCAGCAGCTCTGACAGGGGGCCCCGCACAGATACGCAGTATTTT.

The V gene is TRBV28, the J gene TRBJ2-3; 10 nucleotides match TRBD1. The length of the CDR3 is 16 residues. J lost 2 bases, V lost 6 bases, and 8 bases had no gene match. Germline CDR1 MDHEN, CDR2 SYDVKM. The CDR3 loop reads CASRRETGGVTDTQYF. In DNA, the CDR3 is TGTGCCAGCAGACGGGAGACAGGGGGCGTCACAGATACGCAGTATTTT.

The chain uses TRBV5-4 and TRBJ2-1, with D perhaps matching TRBD2 (5 bases). V lost 3 bases and J 1 base, leaving 14 bases between the germline ends. In germline, CDR1 is SGHNT, CDR2 YYREEE (reference sequence). This CDR3 has 16 amino acids. CDR3 DNA sequence: TGTGCCAGCAGCTCCCCCCGGGGAGAATCCTACAATGAGCAGTTCTTC. This sequence encodes CASSSPRGESYNEQFF.

The chain uses TRBV30 and TRBJ1-4, with 10 bases that match TRBD1. The CDR3 totals 15 residues. With 2 bases clipped from V and 8 bases from J, the junction kept 8 bases outside the gene matches. Germline V gene sequence: CDR1 GTSNPN, CDR2 SVGIG (reference sequence). CDR3 coding DNA: TGTGCCTGGAGTACCGGGACAGGGGAGGGAGAAAAACTGTTTTTT. Amino acid sequence: CAWSTGTGEGEKLFF.

This clone has just a few counts. The genes are TRBV28 and TRBJ1-1; 8 nucleotides line up with TRBD1. CDR3 size: 14 residues. The germline CDR1 and CDR2 sequences are MDHEN and SYDVKM. The J segment lost 4 bases and the V segment lost 7 bases, leaving 8 bases of the junction unmatched. The chain's CDR3 is CASNYQGAVTEAFF. Here the CDR3 DNA reads TGTGCCAGCAATTACCAGGGGGCGGTCACTGAAGCTTTCTTT.

This clone came up once. This chain uses TRBV28 with TRBJ2-3; D ambiguous. Between the trimmed V and J ends, which lost 3 bases and 2 bases, there was a span of 12 bases. The CDR3 has 15 residues. Germline V lookup: CDR1 MDHEN, CDR2 SYDVKM. This CDR3 reads CASSFSATYTDTQYF. CDR3 DNA sequence: TGTGCCAGCAGTTTTTCTGCAACATACACAGATACGCAGTATTTT.